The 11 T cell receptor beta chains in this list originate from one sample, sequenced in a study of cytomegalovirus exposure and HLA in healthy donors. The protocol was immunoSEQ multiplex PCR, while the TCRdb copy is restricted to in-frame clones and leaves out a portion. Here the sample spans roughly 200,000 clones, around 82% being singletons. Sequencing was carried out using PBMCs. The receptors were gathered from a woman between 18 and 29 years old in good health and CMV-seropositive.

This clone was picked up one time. Written as DNA, the CDR3 is TGTGCCAGTAGTATGACAGCTGCGTTTTATGGCTACACCTTC. This gives the protein CASSMTAAFYGYTF. The gene calls are TRBV19 and TRBJ1-2; TRBD1 might be the D (5 bases). CDR1 is LNHDA, CDR2 SQIVND, per germline (reference sequence). There are 14 residues in the CDR3. V lost 3 bases to trimming and J lost 5 bases, with 13 bases between them.

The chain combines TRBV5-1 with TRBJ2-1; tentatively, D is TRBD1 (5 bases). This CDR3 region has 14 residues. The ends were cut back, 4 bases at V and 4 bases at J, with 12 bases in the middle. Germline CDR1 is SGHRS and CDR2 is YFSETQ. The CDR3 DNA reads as TGCGCCAGCAGCGGGCGACAGACTTACAATGAGCAGTTCTTC. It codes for CASSGRQTYNEQFF.

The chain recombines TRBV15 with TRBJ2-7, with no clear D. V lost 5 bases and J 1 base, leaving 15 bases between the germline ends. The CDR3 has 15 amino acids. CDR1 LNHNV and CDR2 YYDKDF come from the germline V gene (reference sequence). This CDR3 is CATSFQTAESYEQYF. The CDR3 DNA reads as TGTGCCACCAGCTTTCAGACCGCGGAATCCTACGAGCAGTACTTC.

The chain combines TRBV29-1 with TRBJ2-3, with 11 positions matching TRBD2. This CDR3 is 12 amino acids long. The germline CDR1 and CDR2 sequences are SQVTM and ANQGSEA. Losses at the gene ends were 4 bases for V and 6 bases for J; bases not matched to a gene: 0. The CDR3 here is CSVVAGGDTQYF. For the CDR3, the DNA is TGCAGCGTTGTAGCGGGGGGGGATACGCAGTATTTT.

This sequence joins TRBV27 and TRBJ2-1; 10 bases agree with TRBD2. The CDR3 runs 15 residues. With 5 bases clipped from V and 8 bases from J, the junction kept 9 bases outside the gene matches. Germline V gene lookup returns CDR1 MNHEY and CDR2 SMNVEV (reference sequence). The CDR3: CASSPSGGGGHEQFF. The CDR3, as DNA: TGTGCCAGCAGTCCCAGCGGGGGGGGCGGCCATGAGCAGTTCTTC.

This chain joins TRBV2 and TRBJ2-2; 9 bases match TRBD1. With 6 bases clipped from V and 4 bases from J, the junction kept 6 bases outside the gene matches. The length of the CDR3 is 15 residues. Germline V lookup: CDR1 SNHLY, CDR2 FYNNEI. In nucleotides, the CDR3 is TGTGCCAGCAGCAACAGGGGGCGCATCACCGGGGAGCTGTTTTTT. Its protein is CASSNRGRITGELFF.

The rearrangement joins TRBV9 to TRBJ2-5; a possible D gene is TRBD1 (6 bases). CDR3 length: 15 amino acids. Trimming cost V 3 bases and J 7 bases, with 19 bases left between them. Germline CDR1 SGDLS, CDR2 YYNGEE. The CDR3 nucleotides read TGTGCCAGCAGCGGCCCCCCGCCACAAGGGGGGACCCAGTACTTC. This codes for CASSGPPPQGGTQYF.

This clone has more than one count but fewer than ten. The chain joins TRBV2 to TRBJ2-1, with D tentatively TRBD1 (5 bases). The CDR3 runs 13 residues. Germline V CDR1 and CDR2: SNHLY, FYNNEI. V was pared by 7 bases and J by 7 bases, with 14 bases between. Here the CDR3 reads CASKATDRNEQFF. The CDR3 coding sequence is TGTGCCAGCAAGGCGACAGATCGGAATGAGCAGTTCTTC. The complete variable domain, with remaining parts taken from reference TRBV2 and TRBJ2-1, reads EPEVTQTPSHQVTQMGQEVILRCVPISNHLYFYWYRQILGQKVEFLVSFYNNEISEKSEIFDDQFSVERPDGSNFTLKIRSTKLEDSAMYFCASKATDRNEQFFGPGTRLTVL.

CDR3 bases: TGTGCCAGCAGTAGGGGGCGGGATCAGCCCCAGCATTTT. Amino acid sequence: CASSRGRDQPQHF. The chain is built from TRBV5-6 and TRBJ1-5; 7 positions match TRBD1. This CDR3 has 13 amino acids. Germline CDR1 reads SGHDT; CDR2 reads YYEEEE. The junction had 4 bases not matched to a gene; V was cut back by 5 bases and J by 5 bases.

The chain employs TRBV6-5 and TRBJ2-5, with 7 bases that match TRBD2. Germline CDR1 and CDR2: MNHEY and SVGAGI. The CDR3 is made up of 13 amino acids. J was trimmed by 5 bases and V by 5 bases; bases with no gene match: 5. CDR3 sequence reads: CASSAWGGETQYF. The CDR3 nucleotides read TGTGCCAGCAGTGCTTGGGGGGGGGAGACCCAGTACTTC.

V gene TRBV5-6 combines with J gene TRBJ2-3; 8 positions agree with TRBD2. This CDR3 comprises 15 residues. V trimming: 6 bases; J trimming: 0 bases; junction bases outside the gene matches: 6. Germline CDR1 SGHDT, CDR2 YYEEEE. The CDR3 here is CASTPREGSTDTQYF. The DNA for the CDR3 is TGTGCCAGCACCCCCCGGGAGGGAAGCACAGATACGCAGTATTTT.